This T cell receptor beta chain originates from a study of T cell repertoires in cytomegalovirus infection (dated by TCRdb to between 2017 and 2020). A note on the overall study: Donor HLA type was relevant to the analysis, as public TCR beta signatures indicated carriage of CMV infection together with the matching HLA type. What the work shows at the level of the full study, not this receptor alone: The ex vivo response was dominated by HLA-C-restricted CMV-specific TCR beta clonotypes, and the single most frequent clonotype in two of eight donors was supplied by these HLA-C-restricted clonotypes. In both this cohort and an independent roughly 400-donor cohort, the cumulative frequency of public TCR beta family members distinguished carriers of CMV infection plus the relevant HLA type.

The sample was run on an Illumina HiSeq 1500. TCRdb reran the public reads through fastp at Q25 and MiXCR, keeping productive beta chains. Identical CDR3 protein sequences are pooled into one entry, listed with their most common genes and DNA. The sample table holds fewer than 550,000 distinct CDR3 sequences, of which about 15% were seen once. The ten most abundant clones make up 20% to 30% of the sample. To note about this clonotype: It has no known antigen specificity. Per-base quality was not reported, and no clone a single base away is much larger than it.

In the germline V gene (reference sequence), CDR1 corresponds to DFQATT and CDR2 to SNEGSKA. The CDR3 goes from the cysteine to the phenylalanine over 16 residues. The sequence is cut down to CDR3 DNA, 48 bases in frame from base 1. The V end gives up 0 bases and the J end 4 bases, leaving 2 bases in the junction not matched to a gene. Sample: CD8+ T cells from PBMCs. The receptor chain draws on TRBV20-1 and TRBJ2-5; 16 central nucleotides agree with TRBD2. The TCR originated in a human donor in good health (CMV status not recorded). Some clones in this sample may be carry-over from other donors' samples. The base sequence is TGCAGTGCTAGAGACGGGACTAGCGGGAGGGGAGAGACCCAGTACTTC. Its translation reads: CSARDGTSGRGETQYF.